This TCR beta chain was recovered during a study of CD8+CD57+ T cells in acquired aplastic anemia. Study findings and constraints: Between the patient and control groups, CD8+ Simpson's diversity did not differ significantly.

Genomic DNA, serving as template, underwent TCR beta VDJ and CDR3 profiling. One entry per CDR3 protein, called by TCRdb with MiXCR from the reads. The repertoire holds approximately 300,000 distinct CDR3 sequences, with about 50% as singletons. Patients included in sequencing had previously demonstrated CD8+CD57+ cell expansion by flow cytometry. This clonotype was observed at least ten times. Its target is not known. The CDR3 has 17 amino acids. CDR1 is SGDLS, CDR2 YYNGEE, per germline. V lost 0 bases and J lost 5; bases outside the gene matches: 10. Input material: sorted CD4+, CD8+, or CD8+CD57+ T cells (not recorded which) from PBMCs. The chain joins TRBV9 to TRBJ2-3, with 9 bases matching TRBD2. The receptor was derived from a human donor with aplastic anemia. As DNA, the CDR3 is TGTGCCAGCAGCGTAGCGGTCGCCGGGCGGGGGGGAGATACGCAGTATTTT. Amino acids: CASSVAVAGRGGDTQYF.